One and the same sample provided the 6 T cell receptor beta chains below, sequenced in a study of read filtering for tumor transcriptome and immune sequencing. This library used about 400 ng RNA and molecular barcoded adaptors spanning alpha/delta and beta/gamma chains. TCRdb re-called the reads with MiXCR, one entry per CDR3 protein. The sample lists about 19,000 distinct CDR3 sequences; around 21% were seen once. The sequenced sample consisted of a population of CD138-negative cells sorted from bone marrow. Source of these receptors: a donor over 35 with multiple myeloma.

This clonotype was seen at least ten times. The CDR3 bases are TGCAGCGTTCTCCCGGAGTGGGGCTACGAGCAGTACTTC. Translated, it gives CSVLPEWGYEQYF. V usage is TRBV29-1 and J usage is TRBJ2-7, with D unresolved. Trimming pared 5 bases from V and 3 bases from J, leaving 14 bases between. In germline, CDR1 is SQVTM, CDR2 ANQGSEA. This CDR3 comprises 13 residues.

Sample share makes this clonotype medium-sized. The chain joins TRBV28 to TRBJ2-3, with 12 bases aligning to TRBD2. With V trimmed by 8 bases and J by 9 bases, 9 bases remained unmatched. The CDR3 extends over 14 amino acids. The germline CDR1 and CDR2 sequences are MDHEN and SYDVKM. The CDR3 DNA is TGTGCCAGCGGGGAGACTAGCGGGAGTTCGACGCAGTATTTT. As protein: CASGETSGSSTQYF.

The table lists this clonotype with many counts. The V and J genes are TRBV2 and TRBJ2-7, with unresolved D. This CDR3 is built from 11 residues. The ends were cut back, 4 bases at V and 4 bases at J, with 5 bases in the middle. Looked up from germline, CDR1 is SNHLY and CDR2 is FYNNEI. For the CDR3, the DNA is TGTGCCAGCAGTGCTGGGTACGAGCAGTACTTC. Amino acid sequence: CASSAGYEQYF.

The chain employs TRBV20-1 and TRBJ1-1; D is undetermined. Germline CDR1 reads DFQATT; CDR2 reads SNEGSKA (reference sequence). Trimming stripped 0 bases from V and 3 bases from J, with 14 bases between. There are 15 residues in the CDR3. The CDR3 nucleotides are TGCAGTGCTAGAGATGGGTTGGGGTGGGACACTGAAGCTTTCTTT. The encoded protein is CSARDGLGWDTEAFF.

The table lists this clonotype with many counts. This chain uses TRBV20-1 with TRBJ2-1; 7 bases map to TRBD1. This CDR3 comprises 13 residues. Germline V gene data show CDR1 as DFQATT and CDR2 as SNEGSKA (reference sequence). The trim removed 6 bases at V and 6 bases at J, leaving 8 bases unmatched. This CDR3 is CSAPGQQANEQFF. The CDR3 DNA reads TGCAGTGCCCCGGGACAGCAAGCCAATGAGCAGTTCTTC.

In its sample, this clonotype was seen many times. J is TRBJ2-5 and V is TRBV28; no firm D call. The germline V gene encodes CDR1 MDHEN and CDR2 SYDVKM. V dropped 8 bases and J dropped 5 bases, with 12 bases sitting between them. The CDR3 spans 12 residues. The CDR3 reads CASSAQDETQYF. The CDR3 DNA is TGTGCCAGCTCCGCCCAGGACGAGACCCAGTACTTC.